The next 3 T cell receptor beta chains were all read from a single sample in a study of T cells in Graves' hyperthyroidism and ophthalmopathy (dated by TCRdb to between 2019 and 2020). The method was multiplex PCR. These reads were obtained on an Illumina HiSeq 2000. The TCR beta CDR3 regions were amplified from the RNA transcripts. A first-round RT-PCR of the TCR CDR3 used the HTBI primer set with the Qiagen OneStep RT-PCR kit. The raw public reads went through TCRdb reprocessing: fastp at Q25, MiXCR clone calling, in-frame beta chains kept. Rows are combined by CDR3 protein, so each entry shows the most common genes and DNA. Here the sample has about 540,000 distinct CDR3 sequences; about half occur a single time. The biggest ten clones account for 6.5% to 9% of the sample. The sequenced sample consisted of peripheral blood or thyroid tissue (not recorded which). These receptors were collected from a woman aged 18-29 years with Graves' hyperthyroidism. Donor details come from another sample of the same person, matched by shared clones.

J is TRBJ2-7 and V is TRBV20-1; TRBD2 might be the D (7 bases). Trimming shortened V by 0 bases and J by 4 bases, and 19 bases separated the two germline ends. This CDR3 has 16 residues. CDR1 DFQATT and CDR2 SNEGSKA come from the germline V gene (reference sequence). The CDR3 protein is CSARDNRAGAGYEQYF. The CDR3 DNA reads as TGCAGTGCTAGAGATAATAGGGCGGGGGCGGGGTACGAGCAGTACTTC.

This clonotype was counted at least ten times. The chain recombines TRBV15 with TRBJ1-2; the D gene is possibly TRBD1 (5 bases). The CDR3 covers 14 residues. The germline V gene has CDR1 LNHNV and CDR2 YYDKDF (reference sequence). Deletions cut 5 bases from V and 2 bases from J, with 12 bases between. The DNA for the CDR3 is TGTGCCACCAGCCCGAGGTCAGGGAACTATGGCTACACCTTC. This gives the protein CATSPRSGNYGYTF.

The chain recombines TRBV9 with TRBJ1-6, with TRBD1 as a possible D gene (5 bases). The ends were cut back, 0 bases at V and 8 bases at J, with 15 bases in the middle. The CDR3 is 16 amino acids. The germline gives CDR1 SGDLS, CDR2 YYNGEE. CDR3 loop: CASSVEAGTNYSPLHF. In DNA form, the CDR3 reads TGTGCCAGCAGCGTAGAGGCAGGGACGAATTATTCACCCCTCCACTTT.